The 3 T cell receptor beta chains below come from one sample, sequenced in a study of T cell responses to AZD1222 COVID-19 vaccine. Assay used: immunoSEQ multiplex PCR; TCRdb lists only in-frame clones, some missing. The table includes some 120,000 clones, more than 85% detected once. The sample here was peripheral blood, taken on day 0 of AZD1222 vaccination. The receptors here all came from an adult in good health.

The CDR3 sequence: CASSFDSTGTYEQYF. CDR3 sequence (DNA): TGTGCCAGCAGTTTCGACAGCACAGGAACCTACGAGCAGTACTTC. The gene calls are TRBV11-3 and TRBJ2-7; maybe TRBD1 (5 bases). V lost 6 bases and J lost 2, with 17 bases in between. Germline lookup yields CDR1 SGHNT and CDR2 YENEEA. This CDR3 has 15 amino acids.

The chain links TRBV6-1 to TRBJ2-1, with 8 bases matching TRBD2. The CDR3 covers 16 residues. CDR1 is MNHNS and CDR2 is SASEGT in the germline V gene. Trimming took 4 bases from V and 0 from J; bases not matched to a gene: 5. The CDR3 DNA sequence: TGTGCCAGCAGTGGATTACTAGCGGTCTCCTACAATGAGCAGTTCTTC. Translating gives CASSGLLAVSYNEQFF.

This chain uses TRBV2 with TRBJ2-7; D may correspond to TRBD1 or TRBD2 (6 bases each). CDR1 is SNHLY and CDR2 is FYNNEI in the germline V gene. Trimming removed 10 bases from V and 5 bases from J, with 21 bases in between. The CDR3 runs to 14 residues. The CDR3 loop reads CATEGGQGMNEQYF. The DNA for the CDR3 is TGTGCCACCGAAGGGGGGCAGGGGATGAACGAGCAGTACTTC.